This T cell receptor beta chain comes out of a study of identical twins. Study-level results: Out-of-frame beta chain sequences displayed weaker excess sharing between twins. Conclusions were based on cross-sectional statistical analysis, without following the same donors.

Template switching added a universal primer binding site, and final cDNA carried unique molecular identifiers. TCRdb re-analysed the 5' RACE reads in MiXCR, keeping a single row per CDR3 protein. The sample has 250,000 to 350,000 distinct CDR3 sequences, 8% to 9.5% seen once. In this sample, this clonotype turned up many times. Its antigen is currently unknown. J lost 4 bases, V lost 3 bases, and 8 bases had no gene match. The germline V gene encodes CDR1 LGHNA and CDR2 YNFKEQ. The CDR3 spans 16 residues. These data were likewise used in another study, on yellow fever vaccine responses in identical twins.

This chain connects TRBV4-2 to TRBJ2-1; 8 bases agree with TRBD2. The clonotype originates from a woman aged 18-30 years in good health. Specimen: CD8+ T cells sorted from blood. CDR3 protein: CASSQGGGGSYNEQFF. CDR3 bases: TGTGCCAGCAGCCAGGGGGGCGGGGGGTCGTACAATGAGCAGTTCTTC.